This T cell receptor (beta chain) was profiled in a study of T cell responses to AZD1222 COVID-19 vaccine. Findings and limits, study-wide: Clonal diversity may have been underestimated, and the donors were mostly white British, with more females than males. There were vaccine-associated CD4 TCRs across spike, dominant at 160-218 and 743-854. There were repertoire samples only from the period after the peak T cell response. Unmutated variant regions are reportedly the target of nearly half of TCRs that are spike-specific.

Clones were read by immunoSEQ multiplex PCR, and TCRdb kept only the in-frame ones, dropping some. The repertoire consists of approximately 81,000 clones, with 85% to 95% occurring once and the leading ten covering under 5%. This CDR3 has 14 amino acids. With 7 bases removed from V and 5 bases from J, the gap between germline ends came to 18 bases. The germline CDR1 and CDR2 sequences are SGHRS and YFSETQ. Regarding this clone: What it binds is not known.

The chain employs TRBV5-1 and TRBJ2-5, with D perhaps matching TRBD1 (5 bases). The receptor was derived from an adult in good health. The specimen was peripheral blood, collected on day 0 of MenACWY control vaccination. DNA of the CDR3: TGCGCCAGCGGGCTGACAAAACCAGGGGAGACCCAGTACTTC. Protein sequence: CASGLTKPGETQYF.